One and the same sample provided the 18 T cell receptor beta chains below, sequenced in a study of cytomegalovirus exposure and HLA in healthy donors. The PCR used 60 Vbeta and 13 Jbeta primers. Profiled with immunoSEQ multiplex PCR; TCRdb holds only in-frame clones, not every one. Here the sample spans about 130,000 clones, approximately 17% being singletons. Sequenced sample: PBMCs. The receptors were sampled from a female donor in good health and CMV-seropositive.

This clone was observed a few times. The V gene is TRBV14, the J gene TRBJ2-5; TRBD2 might be the D (5 bases). CDR1 SGHDN and CDR2 FVKESK come from the germline V gene. The CDR3 length is 14 residues. Deletions cut 2 bases from V and 5 bases from J, with 12 bases between. The CDR3 protein is CASSQHGPGETQYF. In DNA form, the CDR3 reads TGTGCCAGCAGCCAACACGGACCGGGGGAGACCCAGTACTTC.

This clone was picked up a small number of times. This chain uses TRBV2 with TRBJ1-5, with no clear D. Between the trimmed V and J ends, which lost 8 bases and 4 bases, there was a span of 12 bases. The CDR3 length is 13 residues. CDR1 and CDR2 from the germline V gene are SNHLY and FYNNEI. CDR3 region: CASLAFGNQPQHF. CDR3 nucleotides: TGTGCCAGCTTAGCCTTCGGGAATCAGCCCCAGCATTTT.

This chain links TRBV4-3 with TRBJ1-3; 9 nucleotides match TRBD1. CDR1 is LGHNA, CDR2 YSLEER, per germline. CDR3 length: 18 amino acids. Germline trimming cut 4 bases from V and 4 bases from J; bases unmatched to any gene: 14. Here the CDR3 DNA reads TGCGCCAGCAGCCGCAAACCCCGGGACAGGGTAGCAGGAAACACCATATATTTT. Translation: CASSRKPRDRVAGNTIYF.

The chain uses TRBV28 and TRBJ2-2; 8 bases map to TRBD2. The CDR3 spans 16 residues. V shed 7 bases, J shed 5 bases, and the junction held 12 bases outside the gene matches. Looked up from germline, CDR1 is MDHEN and CDR2 is SYDVKM. The CDR3 nucleotides are TGTGCCAGCACCCCGATCCGGGGGGGACGAACCGGGGAGCTGTTTTTT. This codes for CASTPIRGGRTGELFF.

This rearrangement joins TRBV5-6 to TRBJ1-2, with 7 nucleotides matching TRBD1. Unmatched junction bases numbered 7, after V lost 0 bases and J lost 8 bases. The germline CDR1 and CDR2 sequences are SGHDT and YYEEEE. The length of the CDR3 is 14 residues. The CDR3 spells CASSLVEGARGYTF. The CDR3 DNA sequence: TGTGCCAGCAGCTTGGTGGAGGGGGCAAGGGGCTACACCTTC.

This clone has a single count. The chain is built from TRBV7-8 and TRBJ2-1, with D hard to call. Trimming pared 5 bases from V and 5 bases from J, leaving 16 bases between. The CDR3 consists of 15 residues. The germline CDR1 and CDR2 sequences are SGHVS and FQNEAQ. The CDR3 protein is CASSEASDPNNEQFF. The CDR3, as DNA: TGTGCCAGCAGCGAGGCCAGCGACCCGAACAATGAGCAGTTCTTC.

This clone was picked up a small number of times. The V and J genes are TRBV7-2 and TRBJ2-1; 8 nucleotides agree with TRBD2. The CDR3 is made up of 18 amino acids. Per germline, CDR1 SGHTA and CDR2 FQGNSA. Trimming removed 1 base from V and 0 bases from J; junction bases left unmatched: 8. CDR3 in DNA: TGTGCCAGCAGCTTAGTAATGATCCTAGCGGGCTCCTACAATGAGCAGTTCTTC. It yields the protein CASSLVMILAGSYNEQFF.

The J gene is TRBJ2-7, the V gene TRBV5-6; 7 bases line up with TRBD1. V shed 4 bases and J 4 bases; nucleotides not matched to a gene: 11. Germline CDR1 is SGHDT and CDR2 is YYEEEE. The CDR3 sequence is 15 residues long. CDR3 coding DNA: TGTGCCAGCAGCAAAAACAGGGGCCTGGAGTACGAGCAGTACTTC. Amino acid sequence: CASSKNRGLEYEQYF.

This clone was seen only a few times. V usage is TRBV20-1 and J usage is TRBJ1-1; D is ambiguous. CDR3 size: 11 residues. V was cut by 1 base and J by 10 bases, with 10 bases left in between. Germline lookup yields CDR1 DFQATT and CDR2 SNEGSKA (reference sequence). For the CDR3, the DNA is TGCAGTGCTAGAGGCACCAGTGGAGCTTTCTTT. This translates into CSARGTSGAFF.

The rearrangement uses TRBV11-1 and TRBJ2-7; D possibly corresponds to TRBD1 (5 bases). Germline values: CDR1 SGHAT, CDR2 FQDESV (reference sequence). Deletions cut 5 bases from V and 5 bases from J, with 28 bases between. The CDR3 is 18 residues long. As DNA, the CDR3 is TGTGCCAGCAGCCCATCCGCCCCGACAGTGTATTCCCGGAACGAGCAGTACTTC. Translated: CASSPSAPTVYSRNEQYF.

This clone came up a few times. This chain connects TRBV6-6 to TRBJ1-5; 8 nucleotides align to TRBD1. Trimming removed 4 bases from V and 5 bases from J; junction bases left unmatched: 7. The CDR3 is 15 amino acids. Germline CDR1 is MNHNY and CDR2 is SVGAGI (reference sequence). The CDR3 DNA reads TGTGCCAGCAGTTCGGACAGGGAATTCGATCAGCCCCAGCATTTT. This gives the protein CASSSDREFDQPQHF.

The rearrangement joins TRBV6-5 to TRBJ2-3, with D unresolved. Per the germline V gene, CDR1 is MNHEY and CDR2 is SVGAGI. With 6 bases removed from V and 5 bases from J, the gap between germline ends came to 15 bases. This CDR3 comprises 14 residues. The CDR3 is CASSPSYWLDTQYF. The CDR3 DNA reads as TGTGCCAGCAGCCCTTCATATTGGCTAGATACGCAGTATTTT.

J is TRBJ2-6 and V is TRBV7-2; 7 nucleotides align to TRBD1. The CDR3 length is 17 residues. Germline CDR1 SGHTA, CDR2 FQGNSA. J gave up 4 bases and V 1 base, and 7 bases lay outside the gene matches. The CDR3 region has the DNA TGTGCCAGCAGCTTAGTCAGGGGGTCGGGCGGGGCCAACGTCCTGACTTTC. The encoded protein is CASSLVRGSGGANVLTF.

Turning to this clone: One end of the junction does not line up with germline, which may come from a read error. V gene TRBV28 combines with J gene TRBJ1-4; D unclear. The CDR3 is made up of 14 amino acids. CDR1 MDHEN and CDR2 SYDVKM come from the germline V gene. CDR3 in amino acids: CASGLIATNEKLFF. The CDR3 DNA follows: TGTGCCAGCGGTTTGATAGCAACTAATGAAAAACTGTTTTTT. The full variable domain, completed using reference TRBV28 and TRBJ1-4, is DVKVTQSSRYLVKRTGEKVFLECVQDMDHENMFWYRQDPGLGLRLIYFSYDVKMKEKGDIPEGYSVSREKKERFSLILESASTNQTSMYLCASGLIATNEKLFFGSGTQLSVL.

This chain uses TRBV6-5 with TRBJ2-7; possible D gene TRBD1, 5 bases. Germline V gene sequence: CDR1 MNHEY, CDR2 SVGAGI. CDR3 length: 15 amino acids. Trimming stripped 6 bases from V and 0 bases from J, with 15 bases between. The CDR3 sequence: CASRLTGQSSYEQYF. The CDR3 region has the DNA TGTGCCAGCAGACTAACAGGCCAAAGCTCCTACGAGCAGTACTTC.

In its sample, this clone was seen a few times. The genes are TRBV7-9 and TRBJ2-7; the match to TRBD1 covers 7 bases. The CDR3 runs to 14 residues. Germline CDR1 reads SEHNR; CDR2 reads FQNEAQ (reference sequence). V dropped 5 bases and J dropped 2; count of bases not matched to a gene: 6. The DNA for the CDR3 is TGTGCCAGCAGCGTTACAGGGGTGACCTACGAGCAGTACTTC. Translation gives CASSVTGVTYEQYF.

V is TRBV7-9 and J is TRBJ1-4; 7 positions match TRBD1. Trimming at V came to 6 bases and at J to 0 bases, leaving 4 bases not matched to a gene. The CDR3 is made up of 15 amino acids. Germline V gene lookup returns CDR1 SEHNR and CDR2 FQNEAQ (reference sequence). The CDR3 nucleotides read TGTGCCAGCAGTCCGCAGGGGGCAACTAATGAAAAACTGTTTTTT. Amino acids: CASSPQGATNEKLFF. The variable domain in full, with the rest retrieved from reference TRBV7-9 and TRBJ1-4, is DTGVSQNPRHKITKRGQNVTFRCDPISEHNRLYWYRQTLGQGPEFLTYFQNEAQLEKSRLLSDRFSAERPKGSFSTLEIQRTEQGDSAMYLCASSPQGATNEKLFFGSGTQLSVL.

This clone came up a few times. The chain carries TRBV7-8 and TRBJ1-1; no clear D. This CDR3 has 14 residues. CDR1 and CDR2 (germline): SGHVS, FQNEAQ. V was clipped by 3 bases and J by 1 base, with 9 bases between them. The CDR3 reads CASSFLETNTEAFF. The CDR3 coding sequence is TGTGCCAGCAGCTTTTTGGAGACGAACACTGAAGCTTTCTTT. Full variable domain (rest looked up from reference TRBV7-8 and TRBJ1-1): GAGVSQSPRYKVAKRGQDVALRCDPISGHVSLFWYQQALGQGPEFLTYFQNEAQLDKSGLPSDRFFAERPEGSVSTLKIQRTQQEDSAVYLCASSFLETNTEAFFGQGTRLTVV.